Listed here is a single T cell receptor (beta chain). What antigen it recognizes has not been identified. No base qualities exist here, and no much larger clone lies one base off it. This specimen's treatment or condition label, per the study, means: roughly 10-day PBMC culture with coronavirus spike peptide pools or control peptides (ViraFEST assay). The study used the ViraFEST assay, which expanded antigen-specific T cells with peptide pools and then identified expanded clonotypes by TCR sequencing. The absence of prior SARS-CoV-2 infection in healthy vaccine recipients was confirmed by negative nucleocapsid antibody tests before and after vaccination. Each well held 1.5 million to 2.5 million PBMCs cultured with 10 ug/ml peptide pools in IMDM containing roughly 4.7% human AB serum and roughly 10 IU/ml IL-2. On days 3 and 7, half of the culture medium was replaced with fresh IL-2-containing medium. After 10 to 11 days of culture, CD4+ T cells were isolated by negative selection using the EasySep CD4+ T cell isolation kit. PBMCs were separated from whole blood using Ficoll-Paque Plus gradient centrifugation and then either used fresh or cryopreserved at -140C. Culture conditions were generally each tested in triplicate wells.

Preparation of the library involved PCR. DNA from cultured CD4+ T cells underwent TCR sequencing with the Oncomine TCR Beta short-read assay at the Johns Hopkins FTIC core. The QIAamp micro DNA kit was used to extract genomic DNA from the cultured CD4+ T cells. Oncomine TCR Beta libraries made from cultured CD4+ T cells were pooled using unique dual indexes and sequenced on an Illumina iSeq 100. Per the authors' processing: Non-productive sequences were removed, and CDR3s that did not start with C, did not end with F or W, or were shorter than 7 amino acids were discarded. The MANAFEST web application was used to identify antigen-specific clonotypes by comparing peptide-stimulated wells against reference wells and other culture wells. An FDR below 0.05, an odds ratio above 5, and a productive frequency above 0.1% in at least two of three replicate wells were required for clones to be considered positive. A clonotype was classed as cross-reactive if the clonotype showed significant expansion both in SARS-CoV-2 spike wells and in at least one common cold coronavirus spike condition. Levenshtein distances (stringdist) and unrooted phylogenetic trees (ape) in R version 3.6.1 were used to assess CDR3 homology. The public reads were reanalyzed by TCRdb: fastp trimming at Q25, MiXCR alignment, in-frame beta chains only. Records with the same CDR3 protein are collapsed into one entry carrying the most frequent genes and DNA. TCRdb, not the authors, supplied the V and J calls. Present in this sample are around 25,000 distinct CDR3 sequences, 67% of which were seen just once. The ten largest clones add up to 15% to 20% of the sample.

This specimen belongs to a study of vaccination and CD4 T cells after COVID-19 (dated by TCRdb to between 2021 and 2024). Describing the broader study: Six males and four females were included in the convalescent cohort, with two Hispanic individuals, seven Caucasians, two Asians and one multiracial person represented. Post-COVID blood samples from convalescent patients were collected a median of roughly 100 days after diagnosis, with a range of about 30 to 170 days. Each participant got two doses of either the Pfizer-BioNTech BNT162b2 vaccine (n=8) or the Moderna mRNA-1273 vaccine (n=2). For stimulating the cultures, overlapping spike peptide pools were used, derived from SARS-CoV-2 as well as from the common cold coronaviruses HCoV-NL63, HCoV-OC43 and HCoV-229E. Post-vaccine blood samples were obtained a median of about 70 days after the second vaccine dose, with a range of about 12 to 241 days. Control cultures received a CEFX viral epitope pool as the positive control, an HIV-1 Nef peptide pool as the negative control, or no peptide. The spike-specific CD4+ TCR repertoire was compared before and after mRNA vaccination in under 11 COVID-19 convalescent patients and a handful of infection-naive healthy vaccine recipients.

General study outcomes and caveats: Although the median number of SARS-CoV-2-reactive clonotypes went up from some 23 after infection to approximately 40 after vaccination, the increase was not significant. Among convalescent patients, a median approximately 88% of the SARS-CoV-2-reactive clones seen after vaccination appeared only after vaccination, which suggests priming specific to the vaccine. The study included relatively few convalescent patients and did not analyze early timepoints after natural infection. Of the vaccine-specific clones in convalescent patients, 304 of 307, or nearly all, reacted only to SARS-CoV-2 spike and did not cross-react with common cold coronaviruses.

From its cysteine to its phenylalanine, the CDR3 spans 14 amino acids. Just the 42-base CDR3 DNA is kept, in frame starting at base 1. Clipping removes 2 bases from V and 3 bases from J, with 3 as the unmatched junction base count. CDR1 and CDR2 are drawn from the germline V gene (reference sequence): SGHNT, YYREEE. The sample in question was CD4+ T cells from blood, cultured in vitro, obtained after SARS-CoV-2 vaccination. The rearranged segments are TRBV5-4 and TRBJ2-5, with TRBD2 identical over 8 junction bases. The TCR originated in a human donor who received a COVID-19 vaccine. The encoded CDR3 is CASSFQRGKETQYF. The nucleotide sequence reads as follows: TGTGCCAGCAGCTTCCAGCGGGGGAAAGAGACCCAGTACTTC.